Described below is a single T cell receptor beta chain sequence and its context. The sample originates from a study of blood T cell repertoires in COVID-19. Study information: COVID-19 samples collected from the United States, Italy and Spain covered acute and convalescent phases. From T cells, B-cell-depleted T cells, or PBMCs came the material, which was cDNA or gDNA.

Germline CDR1 and CDR2: SGHTA and FQGNSA. The CDR3 length is 15 residues. Unmatched junction bases numbered 7, after V lost 2 bases and J lost 7 bases. In the source study's methods: Quantification of nucleated cells was approximated via reference gene primer amplification. Method: immunoSEQ multiplex PCR; TCRdb's copy keeps in-frame clones and lacks some. V and J calls and clone size are those listed in that table; D and trimming were worked out from the DNA. The data contain more than 150,000 clones, under 90% of them seen just once; the ten biggest clones take up about 7%. The chain has TRBV7-2 and TRBJ2-1, with 8 bases lining up with TRBD2. Sequencing was done on a sample of peripheral blood. The receptor comes from a human donor in a cohort sampled during active COVID-19. The CDR3: CASSLHGGATNEQFF. CDR3 nucleotides: TGTGCCAGCAGCTTACACGGGGGGGCAACTAATGAGCAGTTCTTC.